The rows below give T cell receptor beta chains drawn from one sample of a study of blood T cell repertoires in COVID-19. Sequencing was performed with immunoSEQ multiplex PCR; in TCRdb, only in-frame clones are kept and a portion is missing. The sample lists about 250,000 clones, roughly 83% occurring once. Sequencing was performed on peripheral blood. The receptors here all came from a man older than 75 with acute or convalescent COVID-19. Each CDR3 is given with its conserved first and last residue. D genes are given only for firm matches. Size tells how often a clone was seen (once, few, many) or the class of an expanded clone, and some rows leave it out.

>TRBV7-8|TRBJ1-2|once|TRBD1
CASSFRTGRGYTF
TGTGCCAGCAGCTTCCGGACAGGGCGCGGCTACACCTTC
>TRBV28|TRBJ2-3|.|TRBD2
CASSNSGAPTDTQYF
TGTGCCAGCAGTAATAGCGGGGCCCCCACAGATACGCAGTATTTT
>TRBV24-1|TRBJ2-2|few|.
CATSDYHLTGELFF
TGTGCCACCAGTGACTACCATCTCACCGGGGAGCTGTTTTTT
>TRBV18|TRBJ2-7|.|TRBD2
CASSPGRGASHEQYF
TGTGCCAGCTCACCGGGGAGGGGCGCGTCTCACGAGCAGTACTTC
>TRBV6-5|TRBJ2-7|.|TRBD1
CASSNPGTGLYEQYF
TGTGCCAGCAGTAACCCCGGGACAGGGTTGTACGAGCAGTACTTC
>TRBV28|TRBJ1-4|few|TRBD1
CASSQLGQGKVKLFF
TGTGCCAGCAGTCAACTGGGACAGGGGAAGGTAAAACTGTTTTTT
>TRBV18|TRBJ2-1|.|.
CASSLARTATYNEQFF
TGTGCCAGCTCACTGGCGCGGACAGCGACCTACAATGAGCAGTTCTTC
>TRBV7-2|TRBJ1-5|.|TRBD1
CASSLNRGNQPQHF
TGTGCCAGCAGCCTTAACAGGGGGAATCAGCCCCAGCATTTT
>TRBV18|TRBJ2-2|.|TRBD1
CASSPRDRGTGELFF
TGTGCCAGCTCACCACGGGACAGGGGCACCGGGGAGCTGTTTTTT
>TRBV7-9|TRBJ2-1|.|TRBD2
CASSSPTLGGGAAYNEQFF
TGTGCCAGCAGCTCCCCAACCTTGGGCGGGGGGGCGGCCTACAATGAGCAGTTCTTC
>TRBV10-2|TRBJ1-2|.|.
CASSEEGSYGYTF
TGCGCCAGCAGTGAGGAGGGCAGCTATGGCTACACCTTC
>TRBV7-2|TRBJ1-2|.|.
CASSIRQAYGYTF
TGTGCCAGCAGCATCAGACAGGCCTATGGCTACACCTTC
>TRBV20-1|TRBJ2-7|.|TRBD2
CSASRAGAHEQYF
TGCAGTGCTAGTAGAGCGGGAGCCCACGAGCAGTACTTC
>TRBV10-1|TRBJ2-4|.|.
CASSESWGGDIQYF
TGCGCCAGCAGTGAGTCTTGGGGAGGTGACATTCAGTACTTC
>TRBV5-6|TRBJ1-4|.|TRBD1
CASSLGAGGNEKLFF
TGTGCCAGCAGCTTGGGGGCAGGGGGAAATGAAAAACTGTTTTTT
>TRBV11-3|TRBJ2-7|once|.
CVRTGTPFSYEQYF
TGTGTACGGACCGGGACTCCTTTCTCCTACGAGCAGTACTTC
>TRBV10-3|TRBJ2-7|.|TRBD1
CAISAATGNYEQYF
TGTGCCATCAGTGCCGCGACAGGGAACTACGAGCAGTACTTC
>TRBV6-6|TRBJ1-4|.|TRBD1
CATSGTANEKLFF
TGTGCCACCTCCGGGACAGCGAATGAAAAACTGTTTTTT
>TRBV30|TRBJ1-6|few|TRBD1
CAWARDRGNSPLHF
TGTGCCTGGGCCCGGGACAGGGGTAATTCACCCCTCCACTTT
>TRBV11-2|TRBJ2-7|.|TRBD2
CASSPRLAGDFYEQYF
TGTGCCAGCAGCCCTCGACTAGCGGGAGATTTCTACGAGCAGTACTTC
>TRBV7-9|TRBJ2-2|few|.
CASLLGANTGELFF
TGTGCCAGCCTTCTAGGAGCGAACACCGGGGAGCTGTTTTTT
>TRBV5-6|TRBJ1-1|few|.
CASSLEEGWRTEAFF
TGTGCCAGCAGCTTGGAGGAGGGATGGAGAACTGAAGCTTTCTTT
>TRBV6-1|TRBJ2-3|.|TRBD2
CASSEASPGLAGGRGDTQYF
TGTGCCAGCAGTGAAGCATCTCCGGGACTAGCGGGAGGGCGAGGAGATACGCAGTATTTT
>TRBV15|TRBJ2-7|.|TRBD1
CATSRGTGIYEQYF
TGTGCCACCAGCAGAGGGACAGGGATTTACGAGCAGTACTTC
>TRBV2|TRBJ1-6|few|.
CASTSDSSYNSPLHF
TGTGCCAGCACCTCCGACAGCTCCTATAATTCACCCCTCCACTTT
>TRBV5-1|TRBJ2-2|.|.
CASSLEGPRGTGELFF
TGCGCCAGCAGCTTGGAAGGCCCCCGCGGCACCGGGGAGCTGTTTTTT
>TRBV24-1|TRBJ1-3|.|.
CATSDSGVSGNTIYF
TGTGCCACCAGTGATTCCGGGGTTTCAGGAAACACCATATATTTT
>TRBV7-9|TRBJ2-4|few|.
CASSLATGWNIGKNIQYF
TGTGCCAGCAGCTTAGCTACAGGCTGGAATATTGGCAAAAACATTCAGTACTTC
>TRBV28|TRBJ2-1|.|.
CASSSQQGDEQFF
TGTGCCAGCAGTTCGCAACAGGGAGATGAGCAGTTCTTC
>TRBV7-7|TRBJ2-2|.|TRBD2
CASSTTSGGPGELFF
TGTGCCAGCAGCACTACTAGCGGGGGGCCCGGGGAGCTGTTTTTT
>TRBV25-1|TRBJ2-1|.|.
CASSPLGGGSYNEQFF
TGTGCCAGCAGTCCCCTGGGTGGCGGATCCTACAATGAGCAGTTCTTC
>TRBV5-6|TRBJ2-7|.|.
CASSPRTLQREQYF
TGTGCCAGCAGCCCACGGACTCTACAGAGGGAGCAGTACTTC
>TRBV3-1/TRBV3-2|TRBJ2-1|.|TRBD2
CASSPGLAGENEQFF
TGTGCCAGCAGCCCGGGACTAGCGGGGGAAAATGAGCAGTTCTTC
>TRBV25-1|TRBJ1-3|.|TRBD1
CASSPRGWGGGNTIYF
TGTGCCAGCAGTCCCAGGGGGTGGGGAGGAGGAAACACCATATATTTT
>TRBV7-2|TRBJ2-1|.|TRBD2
CASSLAGGGRNEQFF
TGTGCCAGCAGCTTAGCGGGCGGGGGGCGGAATGAGCAGTTCTTC
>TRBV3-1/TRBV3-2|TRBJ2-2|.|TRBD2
CASSPGTSGRARGGELFF
TGTGCCAGCAGCCCCGGGACTAGCGGGAGGGCCAGGGGCGGGGAGCTGTTTTTT
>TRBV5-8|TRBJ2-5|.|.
CASSQGRALGETQYF
TGTGCCAGCAGCCAGGGTAGGGCGCTCGGGGAGACCCAGTACTTC
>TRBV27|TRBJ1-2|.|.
CASSLRVEPVTNYGYTF
TGTGCCAGCAGTTTACGGGTAGAGCCGGTGACTAATTATGGCTACACCTTC
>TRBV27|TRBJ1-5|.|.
CASSRNRVGNQPQHF
TGTGCCAGCAGTAGGAACAGGGTCGGCAATCAGCCCCAGCATTTT
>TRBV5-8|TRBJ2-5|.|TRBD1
CASRDRMGRETQYF
TGTGCCAGCAGGGACAGGATGGGCCGGGAGACCCAGTACTTC
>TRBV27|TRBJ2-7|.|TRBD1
CASRKPGQGYEQYF
TGTGCCAGCAGGAAACCAGGACAGGGTTACGAGCAGTACTTC
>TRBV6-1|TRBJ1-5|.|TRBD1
CASSEWGQLSNQPQHF
TGTGCCAGCAGTGAATGGGGACAGTTAAGCAATCAGCCCCAGCATTTT
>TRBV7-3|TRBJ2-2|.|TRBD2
CASSPRGLAGGDGELFF
TGTGCCAGCAGCCCTCGGGGGCTAGCGGGAGGTGACGGGGAGCTGTTTTTT
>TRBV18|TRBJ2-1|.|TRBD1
CASSPYRGRDEQFF
TGTGCCAGCTCACCCTACAGGGGGCGAGATGAGCAGTTCTTC
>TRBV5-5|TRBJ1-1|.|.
CASSFQGLNTEAFF
TGTGCCAGCAGCTTTCAGGGTTTGAACACTGAAGCTTTCTTT
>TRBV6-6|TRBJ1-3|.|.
CASSSRSNSGNTIYF
TGTGCCAGCTCTTCCAGGTCTAACTCTGGAAACACCATATATTTT
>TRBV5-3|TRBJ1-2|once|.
CARSLGGASITNYGYTF
TGTGCCAGAAGCTTAGGAGGGGCCTCAATTACCAACTATGGCTACACCTTC